One sample yielded the 21 T cell receptor beta chains listed below, sequenced in a study of blood T cell repertoires in COVID-19. Assay used: immunoSEQ multiplex PCR; TCRdb lists only in-frame clones, some missing. Of over 200,000 clones listed, 85% to 90% are singletons. Sequencing was carried out using peripheral blood. The receptors shown here come from a woman aged 55-70 years with acute or convalescent COVID-19.

The DNA of the CDR3 is TGTGCCAGCAGTTTACAGATCTCTGGAAACACCATATATTTT. Amino acid sequence: CASSLQISGNTIYF. V and J are TRBV28 and TRBJ1-3; D not certain. Trimming cost V 2 bases and J 0 bases, with 5 bases left between them. This CDR3 is 14 amino acids long. CDR1 is MDHEN, CDR2 SYDVKM, per germline.

This chain links TRBV6-5 with TRBJ1-1; D perhaps matches TRBD1 (6 bases). In germline, CDR1 is MNHEY, CDR2 SVGAGI. Trimming took off 2 bases at V and 0 bases at J, with 10 bases between the two ends. The CDR3 sequence is 15 residues long. The DNA of the CDR3 is TGTGCCAGCAGTTACAGGGGGATAATGAACACTGAAGCTTTCTTT. Translated, it gives CASSYRGIMNTEAFF.

The chain recombines TRBV30 with TRBJ1-1, with D perhaps matching TRBD1 (5 bases). Germline V gene data show CDR1 as GTSNPN and CDR2 as SVGIG (reference sequence). V dropped 4 bases and J dropped 6 bases, with 15 bases sitting between them. The CDR3 loop spans 13 amino acids. In DNA, the CDR3 is TGTGCCTGGATTTCACACGGGGGGGCTGAAGCTTTCTTT. Translated, it gives CAWISHGGAEAFF.

This sequence joins TRBV29-1 and TRBJ2-1; no firm D call. From germline, CDR1 is SQVTM and CDR2 ANQGSEA. The CDR3 runs to 14 residues. Trimming took 5 bases from V and 0 from J, leaving 11 bases between them. CDR3 amino acids: CSVRQAISYNEQFF. The CDR3 coding sequence is TGCAGCGTTAGGCAGGCGATCTCCTACAATGAGCAGTTCTTC.

The chain has TRBV6-6 and TRBJ1-1, with D perhaps matching TRBD1 (6 bases). This CDR3 has 12 residues. Looked up from germline, CDR1 is MNHNY and CDR2 is SVGAGI (reference sequence). V lost 6 bases and J lost 11, with 16 bases in between. The CDR3 nucleotides are TGTGCCAGCAGCCCCGATGACAGGAGGGCTTTCTTT. This encodes CASSPDDRRAFF.

The chain uses TRBV19 and TRBJ1-5; a weak D match, TRBD1 (6 bases). V was pared by 6 bases and J by 6 bases, with 12 bases between. The CDR3 consists of 13 residues. CDR1 LNHDA and CDR2 SQIVND come from the germline V gene (reference sequence). Written as DNA, the CDR3 is TGTGCCAGTAGGGCAGGGGTAACTCAGCCCCAGCATTTT. Translation: CASRAGVTQPQHF.

This chain uses TRBV20-1 with TRBJ2-7; 10 bases align to TRBD1. The CDR3 extends over 14 amino acids. With V trimmed by 3 bases and J by 4 bases, 6 bases remained unmatched. CDR1 and CDR2 from the germline V gene are DFQATT and SNEGSKA (reference sequence). CDR3 amino acids: CSASWDRGRYEQYF. Here the CDR3 DNA reads TGCAGTGCTAGTTGGGACAGGGGTCGGTACGAGCAGTACTTC.

The chain joins TRBV4-2 to TRBJ1-6; TRBD1 agrees at 9 bases. Germline V lookup: CDR1 LGHNA, CDR2 YNFKEQ. The junction had 13 bases not matched to a gene; V was cut back by 1 base and J by 6 bases. This CDR3 has 19 residues. CDR3 loop: CASSQAPLLRQGGNSPLHF. In nucleotides, the CDR3 is TGTGCCAGCAGCCAAGCCCCTCTGCTAAGACAGGGGGGTAATTCACCCCTCCACTTT.

This clone has only one observation. The chain carries TRBV6-5 and TRBJ1-5; no clear D gene. The V gene lost 5 bases and the J gene lost 1 base, with 9 bases spanning the gap. Germline assignment: CDR1 MNHEY and CDR2 SVGAGI. The CDR3 covers 14 residues. The CDR3 reads CASSPGWSNQPQHF. Here the CDR3 DNA reads TGTGCCAGCAGTCCCGGGTGGAGCAATCAGCCCCAGCATTTT.

The chain links TRBV6-4 to TRBJ2-3; tentatively, D is TRBD1 (5 bases). Trimming stripped 0 bases from V and 10 bases from J, with 17 bases between. CDR3 size: 15 residues. From germline, CDR1 is MRHNA and CDR2 SNTAGT. The CDR3 DNA is TGTGCCAGCAGTGACTCTGGGGCGGCACGGATAGCGCAGTATTTT. Translating gives CASSDSGAARIAQYF.

The chain joins TRBV2 to TRBJ2-2; 8 bases are shared with TRBD1. This CDR3 contains 15 residues. CDR1 and CDR2 from the germline V gene are SNHLY and FYNNEI. The J segment lost 0 bases and the V segment lost 7 bases, leaving 4 bases of the junction unmatched. The CDR3 is CASKGTGTNTGELFF. CDR3 sequence (DNA): TGTGCCAGCAAGGGGACAGGCACGAACACCGGGGAGCTGTTTTTT.

This chain links TRBV2 with TRBJ1-5, with 9 bases aligning to TRBD1. V shed 8 bases, J shed 4 bases, and the junction held 9 bases outside the gene matches. The CDR3 loop spans 15 amino acids. Germline CDR1 is SNHLY and CDR2 is FYNNEI. The CDR3 loop is CASASTGGMNQPQHF. In DNA, the CDR3 is TGTGCCAGCGCGTCGACAGGGGGGATGAATCAGCCCCAGCATTTT.

The chain combines TRBV15 with TRBJ2-2, with D hard to call. The CDR3 has 13 residues. The V end lost 0 bases, the J end lost 6 bases, and 5 bases lay between the germline ends. CDR1 and CDR2 (germline): LNHNV, YYDKDF (reference sequence). The DNA of the CDR3 is TGTGCCACCAGCAGAGAAGTAGCCGGGGAGCTGTTTTTT. The encoded protein is CATSREVAGELFF.

The J gene is TRBJ2-7, the V gene TRBV7-9, with D perhaps TRBD2 (5 bases). V shed 6 bases and J shed 0 bases, with 21 bases lying between them. Germline V gene lookup returns CDR1 SEHNR and CDR2 FQNEAQ (reference sequence). The CDR3 sequence is 17 residues long. Here the CDR3 DNA reads TGTGCCAGCAGGAGCGGTACCGCCCTTGAGAGCTCCTACGAGCAGTACTTC. It translates to CASRSGTALESSYEQYF.

Here the CDR3 DNA reads TGTGCCAGCAGAACCAAAGGGGGGGTTGAAAAACTGTTTTTT. Its protein product is CASRTKGGVEKLFF. The gene calls are TRBV7-9 and TRBJ1-4, with D possibly matching TRBD1 (6 bases). Germline CDR1 SEHNR, CDR2 FQNEAQ (reference sequence). Trimming removed 6 bases from V and 7 bases from J, with 15 bases in between. The length of the CDR3 is 14 residues. Full variable domain (missing parts from reference TRBV7-9 and TRBJ1-4): DTGVSQNPRHKITKRGQNVTFRCDPISEHNRLYWYRQTLGQGPEFLTYFQNEAQLEKSRLLSDRFSAERPKGSFSTLEIQRTEQGDSAMYLCASRTKGGVEKLFFGSGTQLSVL.

This chain joins TRBV5-1 and TRBJ2-7, with D possibly matching TRBD2 (6 bases). Germline CDR1 is SGHRS and CDR2 is YFSETQ. This CDR3 spans 16 amino acids. V was clipped by 2 bases and J by 4 bases, with 19 bases between them. This chain's CDR3 is CASSFWEASPRYEQYF. Written as DNA, the CDR3 is TGCGCCAGCAGCTTCTGGGAGGCTAGCCCTCGGTACGAGCAGTACTTC.

The chain employs TRBV12-3 or TRBV12-4 and TRBJ1-2; TRBD1 aligns across 8 bases. Trimming removed 3 bases from V and 7 bases from J; junction bases left unmatched: 4. CDR3 length equals 13 residues. This chain's CDR3 is CASSFQGAVGYTF. CDR3 in DNA: TGTGCCAGCAGTTTTCAGGGGGCGGTTGGCTACACCTTC.

The chain employs TRBV7-2 and TRBJ2-6; 7 nucleotides agree with TRBD2. With V trimmed by 1 base and J by 1 base, 10 bases remained unmatched. The length of the CDR3 is 19 residues. Germline assignment: CDR1 SGHTA and CDR2 FQGNSA. CDR3 amino acids: CASSLDGGNPISGANVLTF. The CDR3 DNA follows: TGTGCCAGCAGCTTAGACGGGGGGAACCCGATTTCTGGGGCCAACGTCCTGACTTTC. Using reference TRBV7-2 and TRBJ2-6 for the parts outside the CDR3, the full variable domain is GAGVSQSPSNKVTEKGKDVELRCDPISGHTALYWYRQSLGQGLEFLIYFQGNSAPDKSGLPSDRFSAERTGGSVSTLTIQRTQQEDSAVYLCASSLDGGNPISGANVLTFGAGSRLTVL.

This chain uses TRBV9 with TRBJ2-3, with D perhaps matching TRBD2 (6 bases). This CDR3 has 14 residues. Germline CDR1 reads SGDLS; CDR2 reads YYNGEE. Trimming took 5 bases from V and 4 from J, leaving 14 bases between them. This CDR3 reads CASRAGGTSDTQYF. CDR3 nucleotides: TGTGCCAGCAGAGCGGGTGGTACCTCAGATACGCAGTATTTT.

The rearrangement joins TRBV12-3 or TRBV12-4 to TRBJ1-6, with 9 bases aligning to TRBD1. Trimming removed 7 bases from V and 9 bases from J; junction bases left unmatched: 4. The CDR3 totals 13 residues. The CDR3 region is CASTTTGGSPLHF. DNA of the CDR3: TGTGCCAGCACCACGACAGGGGGTTCACCCCTCCACTTT.

The table lists this clone with a count of one. V and J are TRBV4-1 and TRBJ2-6; 15 nucleotides agree with TRBD2. This CDR3 spans 18 amino acids. Germline CDR1 MGHRA, CDR2 YSYEKL. Losses at the gene ends were 3 bases for V and 2 bases for J; bases not matched to a gene: 2. CDR3: CASSQGLAGGAGANVLTF. Here the CDR3 DNA reads TGCGCCAGCAGCCAGGGACTAGCGGGAGGTGCTGGGGCCAACGTCCTGACTTTC.